Each of the 20 T cell receptor beta chains below was sequenced from the same sample in a study of OX40 agonist ivuxolimab in advanced cancers. The data were produced by immunoSEQ multiplex PCR, yet TCRdb's version contains in-frame clones alone and is incomplete. The sample contains 90,000 or so clones, roughly 90% of which appear only once. The sequences come from CD4+ or CD8+ T cells sorted from blood, collected in a trial of the OX40 agonist ivuxolimab. The receptors were sampled from an adult with an advanced solid tumor such as melanoma, head and neck, liver or kidney cancer.

The genes are TRBV19 and TRBJ2-2; 9 bases are a match to TRBD1. The J segment lost 4 bases and the V segment lost 4 bases, leaving 4 bases of the junction unmatched. This CDR3 contains 15 residues. The germline V gene encodes CDR1 LNHDA and CDR2 SQIVND (reference sequence). The CDR3 DNA is TGTGCCAGTAGTAAGGGACAGGGAAGCACCGGGGAGCTGTTTTTT. This gives the protein CASSKGQGSTGELFF.

The V call is TRBV28, the J call TRBJ2-7; D might be TRBD2 (6 bases). V gave up 2 bases and J gave up 0 bases, with 11 bases separating them. CDR3 length equals 15 residues. CDR1 and CDR2 (germline): MDHEN, SYDVKM. The CDR3 DNA reads TGTGCCAGCAGTTTAGGCGCGGGGAACTCCTACGAGCAGTACTTC. Its translation is CASSLGAGNSYEQYF.

The chain has TRBV4-3 and TRBJ2-7, with TRBD2 matching 10 bases. V was pared by 4 bases and J by 1 base, with 4 bases of the junction left unmatched. The CDR3 spans 15 residues. Germline V CDR1 and CDR2: LGHNA, YSLEER. The CDR3 DNA follows: TGCGCCAGCAGCCGTCCTAGCGGGAGTTCCTACGAGCAGTACTTC. This encodes CASSRPSGSSYEQYF.

CDR3 residues: CASSPGGDTEAFF. The CDR3 bases are TGTGCCAGCTCCCCAGGGGGGGACACTGAAGCTTTCTTT. This chain joins TRBV18 and TRBJ1-1; TRBD1 aligns across 7 bases. V was clipped by 6 bases and J by 3 bases; unmatched bases: 4. The CDR3 runs to 13 residues. Germline V gene sequence: CDR1 KGHSH, CDR2 LQKENI.

The chain employs TRBV30 and TRBJ2-6; possibly TRBD1 for D (6 bases). V was clipped by 0 bases and J by 0 bases, with 15 bases between them. The germline gives CDR1 GTSNPN, CDR2 SVGIG (reference sequence). This CDR3 is 18 amino acids long. Here the CDR3 reads CAWSVKGVRGSGANVLTF. CDR3 DNA: TGTGCCTGGAGTGTAAAGGGGGTTAGGGGCTCTGGGGCCAACGTCCTGACTTTC.

Here the CDR3 reads CAWTRLSSYNEQFF. In DNA form, the CDR3 reads TGTGCCTGGACACGCTTGAGCTCCTACAATGAGCAGTTCTTC. The rearrangement joins TRBV30 to TRBJ2-1; D remains unclear. Between the trimmed V and J ends, which lost 4 bases and 0 bases, there was a span of 10 bases. The germline CDR1 and CDR2 sequences are GTSNPN and SVGIG (reference sequence). CDR3 size: 14 residues. Complete variable domain (other parts from reference TRBV30 and TRBJ2-1): SQTIHQWPATLVQPVGSPLSLECTVEGTSNPNLYWYRQAAGRGLQLLFYSVGIGQISSEVPQNLSASRPQDRQFILSSKKLLLSDSGFYLCAWTRLSSYNEQFFGPGTRLTVL.

The rearrangement uses TRBV19 and TRBJ1-2; possible D gene TRBD1, 6 bases. CDR3 length equals 16 residues. Germline-derived CDR1 and CDR2 are LNHDA and SQIVND (reference sequence). V was pared by 4 bases and J by 3 bases, with 18 bases between. The CDR3 nucleotides read TGTGCCAGTAGTAGGTTGAAGGAGGGGGTTTACTATGGCTACACCTTC. Its translation: CASSRLKEGVYYGYTF.

This rearrangement joins TRBV9 to TRBJ2-3; the match to TRBD2 covers 9 bases. CDR1 and CDR2 (germline): SGDLS, YYNGEE. Unmatched junction bases numbered 8, after V lost 0 bases and J lost 6 bases. The CDR3 length is 16 residues. The CDR3 region is CASSVATTSGTDTQYF. The CDR3 nucleotides read TGTGCCAGCAGCGTAGCTACGACTAGCGGAACTGATACGCAGTATTTT.

The chain has TRBV6-6 and TRBJ2-1; TRBD1 matches 8 bases. CDR3 size: 15 residues. Trimming cost V 4 bases and J 7 bases; bases outside gene matches: 9. Germline V CDR1 and CDR2: MNHNY, SVGAGI (reference sequence). CDR3 sequence reads: CASSFMQGARNEQFF. CDR3 in DNA: TGTGCCAGCAGTTTTATGCAGGGGGCGCGGAATGAGCAGTTCTTC.

The chain has TRBV19 and TRBJ1-5; D is ambiguous. This CDR3 has 14 amino acids. Germline CDR1 is LNHDA and CDR2 is SQIVND (reference sequence). V lost 5 bases and J lost 3, with 11 bases in between. The CDR3 here is CASSSRLLNQPQHF. For the CDR3, the DNA is TGTGCCAGTAGTTCCAGGTTACTCAATCAGCCCCAGCATTTT.

The J gene is TRBJ1-1, the V gene TRBV5-4, with D unclear. Germline V gene lookup returns CDR1 SGHNT and CDR2 YYREEE (reference sequence). V was cut by 4 bases and J by 3 bases, with 7 bases left in between. There are 12 residues in the CDR3. The CDR3 region has the DNA TGTGCCAGCAGCGCTGATCACACTGAAGCTTTCTTT. Residues: CASSADHTEAFF.

The V gene is TRBV18, the J gene TRBJ1-2, with TRBD1 matching over 7 bases. Germline V gene lookup returns CDR1 KGHSH and CDR2 LQKENI. The V segment lost 4 bases and the J segment 5 bases; nucleotides outside the gene matches: 13. The CDR3 contains 16 residues. The CDR3 loop is CASSLRQGKGVYGYTF. Here the CDR3 DNA reads TGTGCCAGCTCACTACGACAGGGAAAGGGGGTGTATGGCTACACCTTC. Combining the CDR3 with reference TRBV18 and TRBJ1-2 gives the whole variable domain NAGVMQNPRHLVRRRGQEARLRCSPMKGHSHVYWYRQLPEEGLKFMVYLQKENIIDESGMPKERFSAEFPKEGPSILRIQQVVRGDSAAYFCASSLRQGKGVYGYTFGSGTRLTVV.

The CDR3, as DNA: TGTGCCAGCAGCTCGATCGGGACTAGCACAGATACGCAGTATTTT. Its protein product is CASSSIGTSTDTQYF. This sequence joins TRBV5-4 and TRBJ2-3; TRBD2 might be the D (6 bases). Trimming cost V 3 bases and J 0 bases, with 11 bases left between them. Per germline, CDR1 SGHNT and CDR2 YYREEE (reference sequence). CDR3 size: 15 residues.

The chain employs TRBV18 and TRBJ2-3; D may be TRBD2 (6 bases). Trimming took 5 bases from V and 4 from J, leaving 22 bases between them. The CDR3 consists of 17 residues. The V gene's germline CDR1 is KGHSH and CDR2 LQKENI. The CDR3 loop reads CASSKTIDGGIADTQYF. The CDR3 DNA follows: TGTGCCAGCTCAAAAACAATCGACGGGGGTATTGCAGATACGCAGTATTTT.

Here the CDR3 DNA reads TGCGCCAGCAGCTTGGCGTCCCGGGTCCTGACTTTC. Translating gives CASSLASRVLTF. The V and J genes are TRBV5-1 and TRBJ2-6; D unclear. V shed 0 bases and J shed 13 bases, with 8 bases lying between them. Germline CDR1 is SGHRS and CDR2 is YFSETQ. The CDR3 sequence is 12 residues long.

V usage is TRBV6-1 and J usage is TRBJ2-1; D uncertain. The CDR3 is made up of 15 amino acids. Between the trimmed V and J ends, which lost 2 bases and 2 bases, there was a span of 10 bases. CDR1 is MNHNS, CDR2 SASEGT, per germline. In DNA, the CDR3 is TGTGCCAGCAGTGAATCCATTGGGCCCTACAATGAGCAGTTCTTC. Residues: CASSESIGPYNEQFF.

The genes are TRBV6-5 and TRBJ1-1, with no clear D. This CDR3 comprises 15 residues. Per the germline V gene, CDR1 is MNHEY and CDR2 is SVGAGI. The V end lost 6 bases, the J end lost 3 bases, and 17 bases lay between the germline ends. As DNA, the CDR3 is TGTGCCAGCAGACCGATACCCACCATCCACACTGAAGCTTTCTTT. Its translation is CASRPIPTIHTEAFF.

The V gene is TRBV11-3, the J gene TRBJ2-7; D gene ambiguous. Trimming pared 1 base from V and 0 bases from J, leaving 7 bases between. The CDR3 is 14 amino acids. Looked up from germline, CDR1 is SGHNT and CDR2 is YENEEA. CDR3 DNA: TGTGCCAGCAGCTTAGTTTCTACCTCCTACGAGCAGTACTTC. Its translation: CASSLVSTSYEQYF.

This clone appeared once. The V call is TRBV28, the J call TRBJ1-1; D is unclear. V gave up 6 bases and J gave up 1 base, with 12 bases separating them. The germline gives CDR1 MDHEN, CDR2 SYDVKM. The CDR3 is made up of 14 amino acids. This chain's CDR3 is CASSLTWSNTEAFF. CDR3 coding DNA: TGTGCCAGCAGCCTTACATGGTCGAACACTGAAGCTTTCTTT.

Note on this clone: This sample also contains other DNA sequences that code for the same CDR3. The CDR3 DNA sequence: TGCGCCAGCAGCTTGGGACTAGCGGGTCCAGATACGCAGTATTTT. It translates to CASSLGLAGPDTQYF. V is TRBV5-1 and J is TRBJ2-3, with TRBD2 matching 10 bases. Germline V gene sequence: CDR1 SGHRS, CDR2 YFSETQ. The CDR3 covers 15 residues. Trimming took 0 bases from V and 4 from J; bases not matched to a gene: 2.